The clone carrying this T cell receptor (beta chain) was counted between two and nine times. The investigators amplified TCR beta CDR3 regions from RNA transcripts. HTBI primers were the set used in a first-round RT-PCR of the TCR CDR3. TCRdb reanalysed the multiplex PCR reads using MiXCR and keeps one entry per CDR3 protein. The table has roughly 400,000 distinct CDR3 sequences, roughly an eighth seen once. Germline assignment: CDR1 SGHVS and CDR2 FQNEAQ. The ends lost 2 bases at V and 1 base at J; junction bases unmatched: 8. The CDR3 sequence is 18 residues long. This entry is derived from a study of T cells in Graves' hyperthyroidism and ophthalmopathy.

Sequenced input: blood. The clonotype comes from a man in his fifties or sixties with Graves' ophthalmopathy. J is TRBJ2-7 and V is TRBV7-8, with 13 bases matching TRBD2. The CDR3 protein is CASSLTWTSGSLSYEQYF. The CDR3 bases are TGTGCCAGCAGCTTAACTTGGACTAGCGGGAGTTTATCCTACGAGCAGTACTTC.